This entry is about one T cell receptor (beta chain). The antigen is unknown. TCRdb reanalysed the 5' RACE reads using MiXCR and keeps one entry per CDR3 protein. The sample carries roughly 770,000 distinct CDR3 sequences, about 18% recorded once. These data belong to a study of identical twins. Study outcomes and limitations: Insertions were reduced in abundant cord blood beta clonotypes but not in memory repertoires.

The V gene lost 4 bases and the J gene lost 7 bases, with 18 bases spanning the gap. The CDR3 is 14 amino acids. CDR1 and CDR2 from the germline V gene are DFQATT and SNEGSKA (reference sequence). These same records also appear under a second study, on T cells expressing NK-cell markers. That report adds: Obtained from sorted CD3+CD56+NKG2C+, CD3+CD56+NKG2C- and CD3+CD56-NKG2C+ T cells were the TCR beta repertoires. The contribution of dominant NKG2C+ clonotypes to CD8+ T cells in a handful of donors was 1.0-7.0%. It was still unclear whether expanded NKG2C+ T cell clones were HCMV specific.

The sequence came from a woman under 30 in good health. The rearrangement links TRBV20-1 to TRBJ2-3; D not certain. Sequences were obtained from PBMCs. The CDR3 DNA reads as TGCAGTGCTATTCGGGCAGAGCCTCGGCATACGCAGTATTTT. It encodes CSAIRAEPRHTQYF.